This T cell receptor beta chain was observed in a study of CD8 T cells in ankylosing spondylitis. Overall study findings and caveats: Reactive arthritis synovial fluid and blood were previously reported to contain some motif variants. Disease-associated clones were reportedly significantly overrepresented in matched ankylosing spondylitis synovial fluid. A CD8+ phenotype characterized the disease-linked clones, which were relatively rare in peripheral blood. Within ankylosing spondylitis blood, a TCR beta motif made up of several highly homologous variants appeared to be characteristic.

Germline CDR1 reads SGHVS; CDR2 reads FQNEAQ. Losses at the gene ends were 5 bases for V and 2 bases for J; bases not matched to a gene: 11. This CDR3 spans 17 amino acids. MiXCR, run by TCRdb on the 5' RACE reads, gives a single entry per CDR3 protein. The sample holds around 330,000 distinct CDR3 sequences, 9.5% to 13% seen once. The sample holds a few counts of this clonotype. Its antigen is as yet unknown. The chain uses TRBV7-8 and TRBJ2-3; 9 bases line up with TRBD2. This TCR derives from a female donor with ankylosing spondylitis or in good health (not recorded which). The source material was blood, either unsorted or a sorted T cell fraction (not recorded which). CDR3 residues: CASSRRLAGSSTDTQYF. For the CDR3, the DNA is TGTGCCAGCAGCCGCCGGCTAGCGGGAAGCTCCACAGATACGCAGTATTTT.